A selection of T cell receptor beta chains follows, all from one sample in a study of T cell responses to AZD1222 COVID-19 vaccine. Libraries were prepared by immunoSEQ multiplex PCR; TCRdb keeps only in-frame clonotypes and omits some of them. The sample consists of approximately 94,000 clones, about 93% of them appearing once. Sequenced here: peripheral blood, sampled on day 0 of AZD1222 vaccination. The source is an adult in good health. The CDR3 runs from the conserved cysteine through the conserved F or W. The D gene is left open where the match is weak. Clone size is stated in some rows and not others, as once, few, many or a class when expanded.

len: 13; d_gene: -; j_gene: TRBJ1-2; v_gene: TRBV2; abundance: -; CDR3aa: CASRQEFDYGYTF; CDR3nt: TGTGCCAGCAGACAGGAGTTCGACTATGGCTACACCTTC
len: 13; d_gene: TRBD2; j_gene: TRBJ2-1; v_gene: TRBV10-1; abundance: -; CDR3aa: CASSENLAGEQFF; CDR3nt: TGCGCCAGCAGTGAGAACCTAGCGGGAGAGCAGTTCTTC
len: 13; d_gene: TRBD1; j_gene: TRBJ1-1; v_gene: TRBV7-3; abundance: -; CDR3aa: CASSPRQGLGAFF; CDR3nt: TGTGCCAGCAGCCCCAGACAGGGACTGGGAGCTTTCTTT
len: 18; d_gene: -; j_gene: TRBJ2-1; v_gene: TRBV6-2/TRBV6-3; abundance: -; CDR3aa: CASSNRDPHLSSYNEQFF; CDR3nt: TGTGCCAGCAGTAACCGGGACCCACATCTTAGCTCCTACAATGAGCAGTTCTTC
len: 16; d_gene: TRBD1; j_gene: TRBJ2-7; v_gene: TRBV28; abundance: -; CDR3aa: CASSALHRGSSYEQYF; CDR3nt: TGTGCCAGCAGTGCGCTTCACAGGGGGAGCTCCTACGAGCAGTACTTC
len: 17; d_gene: -; j_gene: TRBJ2-3; v_gene: TRBV4-1; abundance: -; CDR3aa: CASSQASSRASTDTQYF; CDR3nt: TGCGCCAGCAGCCAAGCGTCCTCGCGTGCTAGCACAGATACGCAGTATTTT
len: 13; d_gene: -; j_gene: TRBJ2-7; v_gene: TRBV7-9; abundance: -; CDR3aa: CASSLARGYEQYF; CDR3nt: TGTGCCAGCAGCTTAGCTCGGGGCTACGAGCAGTACTTC
len: 17; d_gene: TRBD1; j_gene: TRBJ2-1; v_gene: TRBV10-3; abundance: -; CDR3aa: CAISDPTGASSYNEQFF; CDR3nt: TGTGCCATCAGTGACCCGACAGGGGCGAGCTCCTACAATGAGCAGTTCTTC
len: 14; d_gene: -; j_gene: TRBJ1-1; v_gene: TRBV6-5; abundance: -; CDR3aa: CASTEVPGMAEAFF; CDR3nt: TGTGCCAGCACCGAAGTCCCGGGTATGGCTGAAGCTTTCTTT
len: 14; d_gene: -; j_gene: TRBJ1-5; v_gene: TRBV5-3; abundance: -; CDR3aa: CARSLGRSNQPQHF; CDR3nt: TGTGCCAGAAGCTTGGGACGGAGCAATCAGCCCCAGCATTTT
len: 16; d_gene: TRBD1; j_gene: TRBJ1-5; v_gene: TRBV5-6; abundance: -; CDR3aa: CASSLRGQGAFQPQHF; CDR3nt: TGTGCCAGCAGCTTGAGGGGACAGGGGGCATTTCAGCCCCAGCATTTT
len: 11; d_gene: -; j_gene: TRBJ1-2; v_gene: TRBV2; abundance: -; CDR3aa: CASRTGWGYTF; CDR3nt: TGTGCCAGCAGGACAGGTTGGGGCTACACCTTC
len: 16; d_gene: TRBD2; j_gene: TRBJ2-2; v_gene: TRBV18; abundance: -; CDR3aa: CASSALAGGKTGELFF; CDR3nt: TGTGCCAGCTCAGCATTAGCGGGAGGCAAAACCGGGGAGCTGTTTTTT
len: 17; d_gene: TRBD2; j_gene: TRBJ2-3; v_gene: TRBV11-2; abundance: -; CDR3aa: CASSPRVGLADTDTQYF; CDR3nt: TGTGCCAGCAGCCCGCGCGTCGGTCTAGCGGACACAGATACGCAGTATTTT
len: 15; d_gene: TRBD1; j_gene: TRBJ1-4; v_gene: TRBV4-1; abundance: -; CDR3aa: CASSVQGALNEKLFF; CDR3nt: TGCGCCAGCAGCGTCCAGGGGGCCCTTAATGAAAAACTGTTTTTT
len: 14; d_gene: TRBD1; j_gene: TRBJ2-7; v_gene: TRBV9; abundance: -; CDR3aa: CARQPTGGEDEQYF; CDR3nt: TGTGCCAGACAACCGACAGGGGGCGAGGACGAGCAGTACTTC
len: 14; d_gene: -; j_gene: TRBJ1-1; v_gene: TRBV15; abundance: -; CDR3aa: CATSSEVGARVAFF; CDR3nt: TGTGCCACCAGCTCCGAGGTAGGGGCCCGGGTGGCTTTCTTT
len: 15; d_gene: TRBD1; j_gene: TRBJ1-3; v_gene: TRBV5-4; abundance: -; CDR3aa: CASSLDRGGGNTIYF; CDR3nt: TGTGCCAGCAGCTTGGACAGGGGGGGAGGAAACACCATATATTTT
len: 16; d_gene: TRBD2; j_gene: TRBJ2-7; v_gene: TRBV9; abundance: -; CDR3aa: CASSVGTSGNRDEQYF; CDR3nt: TGTGCCAGCAGCGTAGGTACTAGCGGGAATCGGGACGAGCAGTACTTC
len: 15; d_gene: -; j_gene: TRBJ1-2; v_gene: TRBV2; abundance: -; CDR3aa: CASSEKQDPGYGYTF; CDR3nt: TGTGCCAGCAGTGAAAAGCAGGACCCTGGCTATGGCTACACCTTC
len: 14; d_gene: -; j_gene: TRBJ2-1; v_gene: TRBV11-3; abundance: -; CDR3aa: CASSLDGVLDEQFF; CDR3nt: TGTGCCAGCAGCTTAGATGGGGTATTGGATGAGCAGTTCTTC
len: 14; d_gene: -; j_gene: TRBJ1-2; v_gene: TRBV11-2; abundance: -; CDR3aa: CASSLVRQNYGYTF; CDR3nt: TGTGCCAGCAGCTTAGTCCGACAGAACTATGGCTACACCTTC
len: 13; d_gene: -; j_gene: TRBJ2-7; v_gene: TRBV2; abundance: -; CDR3aa: CASGARLGVEQYF; CDR3nt: TGTGCCAGTGGGGCGAGACTAGGTGTCGAGCAGTACTTC
len: 15; d_gene: TRBD2; j_gene: TRBJ2-7; v_gene: TRBV18; abundance: few; CDR3aa: CASSRWGAGDYEQYF; CDR3nt: TGTGCCAGCTCCCGTTGGGGAGCGGGAGACTACGAGCAGTACTTC
len: 13; d_gene: TRBD2; j_gene: TRBJ2-1; v_gene: TRBV9; abundance: -; CDR3aa: CASRGGARNEQFF; CDR3nt: TGTGCCAGCAGGGGAGGGGCTAGGAATGAGCAGTTCTTC
len: 16; d_gene: -; j_gene: TRBJ2-6; v_gene: TRBV5-1; abundance: -; CDR3aa: CASSLAYRSGANVLTF; CDR3nt: TGCGCCAGCAGCTTGGCCTATCGTTCTGGGGCCAACGTCCTGACTTTC
len: 19; d_gene: TRBD2; j_gene: TRBJ2-1; v_gene: TRBV28; abundance: -; CDR3aa: CASSLNLLAGGGSYNEQFF; CDR3nt: TGTGCCAGCAGTTTAAACTTACTAGCGGGAGGGGGCTCCTACAATGAGCAGTTCTTC
len: 14; d_gene: TRBD1; j_gene: TRBJ2-5; v_gene: TRBV11-2; abundance: -; CDR3aa: CASSLRQGGETQYF; CDR3nt: TGTGCCAGCAGCTTAAGACAGGGTGGAGAGACCCAGTACTTC
len: 15; d_gene: TRBD1; j_gene: TRBJ2-1; v_gene: TRBV28; abundance: -; CDR3aa: CASSASGTDYNEQFF; CDR3nt: TGTGCCAGCAGTGCCTCCGGGACAGACTACAATGAGCAGTTCTTC
len: 13; d_gene: -; j_gene: TRBJ1-2; v_gene: TRBV6-5; abundance: -; CDR3aa: CASTSGFVYGYTF; CDR3nt: TGTGCCAGCACCTCAGGATTTGTCTATGGCTACACCTTC
len: 15; d_gene: -; j_gene: TRBJ1-1; v_gene: TRBV19; abundance: -; CDR3aa: CASSAHTGSGTEAFF; CDR3nt: TGTGCCAGTAGTGCTCACACAGGGTCGGGGACTGAAGCTTTCTTT
len: 18; d_gene: TRBD2; j_gene: TRBJ2-3; v_gene: TRBV3-1/TRBV3-2; abundance: -; CDR3aa: CASSQDGGSGSSTDTQYF; CDR3nt: TGTGCCAGCAGCCAAGATGGGGGAAGCGGGAGTAGCACAGATACGCAGTATTTT
len: 14; d_gene: -; j_gene: TRBJ2-7; v_gene: TRBV5-1; abundance: -; CDR3aa: CASKEEALSYEQYF; CDR3nt: TGCGCCAGCAAGGAGGAGGCCCTCTCCTACGAGCAGTACTTC
len: 13; d_gene: -; j_gene: TRBJ1-2; v_gene: TRBV19; abundance: -; CDR3aa: CASSKAEDYGYTF; CDR3nt: TGTGCCAGTAGTAAAGCAGAGGACTATGGCTACACCTTC
len: 15; d_gene: TRBD1; j_gene: TRBJ2-7; v_gene: TRBV4-1; abundance: -; CDR3aa: CASSQGQGEGYEQYF; CDR3nt: TGCGCCAGCAGCCAGGGACAGGGAGAGGGATACGAGCAGTACTTC
len: 14; d_gene: TRBD2; j_gene: TRBJ2-7; v_gene: TRBV7-2; abundance: -; CDR3aa: CASSLATGGNEQYF; CDR3nt: TGTGCCAGCAGCTTAGCGACCGGGGGGAACGAGCAGTACTTC
len: 14; d_gene: -; j_gene: TRBJ2-3; v_gene: TRBV24-1; abundance: -; CDR3aa: CATSRTDSTDTQYF; CDR3nt: TGTGCCACCAGTCGAACCGACAGCACAGATACGCAGTATTTT
len: 13; d_gene: TRBD1; j_gene: TRBJ1-1; v_gene: TRBV7-3; abundance: -; CDR3aa: CASSEGQGTEAFF; CDR3nt: TGTGCCAGCAGCGAGGGACAGGGAACTGAAGCTTTCTTT
len: 13; d_gene: -; j_gene: TRBJ1-1; v_gene: TRBV27; abundance: -; CDR3aa: CASSGYRETEAFF; CDR3nt: TGTGCCAGCAGCGGGTATCGAGAGACTGAAGCTTTCTTT
len: 13; d_gene: -; j_gene: TRBJ1-2; v_gene: TRBV3-1/TRBV3-2; abundance: -; CDR3aa: CASSQQVHGGYTF; CDR3nt: TGTGCCAGCAGCCAACAAGTACATGGAGGCTACACCTTC
len: 18; d_gene: -; j_gene: TRBJ1-2; v_gene: TRBV4-1; abundance: -; CDR3aa: CASSQDWAGNPAPWGYTF; CDR3nt: TGCGCCAGCAGCCAAGATTGGGCAGGAAACCCCGCCCCGTGGGGCTACACCTTC
len: 13; d_gene: -; j_gene: TRBJ2-7; v_gene: TRBV12-3/TRBV12-4; abundance: once; CDR3aa: CASSFTRGHEQYF; CDR3nt: TGTGCCAGCAGTTTTACCAGGGGCCACGAGCAGTACTTC
len: 15; d_gene: -; j_gene: TRBJ2-4; v_gene: TRBV27; abundance: -; CDR3aa: CASSTLTVAKNIQYF; CDR3nt: TGTGCCAGCAGTACACTGACTGTAGCCAAAAACATTCAGTACTTC
len: 11; d_gene: -; j_gene: TRBJ2-1; v_gene: TRBV25-1; abundance: -; CDR3aa: CATSRFDEQFF; CDR3nt: TGTGCCACCTCACGTTTCGATGAGCAGTTCTTC
len: 16; d_gene: -; j_gene: TRBJ2-3; v_gene: TRBV4-2; abundance: -; CDR3aa: CASSQEFVPGTDTQYF; CDR3nt: TGTGCCAGCAGCCAAGAATTTGTGCCGGGGACAGATACGCAGTATTTT
len: 15; d_gene: -; j_gene: TRBJ2-7; v_gene: TRBV7-9; abundance: few; CDR3aa: CASSSRGRSSYEQYF; CDR3nt: TGTGCCAGCAGCTCCAGGGGTCGGAGCTCCTACGAGCAGTACTTC
len: 15; d_gene: -; j_gene: TRBJ2-2; v_gene: TRBV5-6; abundance: -; CDR3aa: CASSLVWGDTGELFF; CDR3nt: TGTGCCAGCAGCTTGGTTTGGGGGGACACCGGGGAGCTGTTTTTT
len: 15; d_gene: TRBD1; j_gene: TRBJ1-5; v_gene: TRBV4-1; abundance: -; CDR3aa: CASSPQGDSNQPQHF; CDR3nt: TGCGCCAGCAGCCCCCAGGGGGATAGCAATCAGCCCCAGCATTTT
len: 13; d_gene: -; j_gene: TRBJ1-1; v_gene: TRBV9; abundance: few; CDR3aa: CASSVGGPQRAFF; CDR3nt: TGTGCCAGCAGCGTAGGGGGGCCCCAGAGGGCTTTCTTT
len: 14; d_gene: -; j_gene: TRBJ1-5; v_gene: TRBV2; abundance: -; CDR3aa: CASSDKGSDQPQHF; CDR3nt: TGTGCCAGCAGTGATAAGGGATCCGATCAGCCCCAGCATTTT
len: 15; d_gene: TRBD1; j_gene: TRBJ2-3; v_gene: TRBV10-3; abundance: -; CDR3aa: CAIKAGTGDEDTQYF; CDR3nt: TGTGCCATCAAAGCCGGGACAGGGGATGAGGATACGCAGTATTTT
len: 15; d_gene: TRBD2; j_gene: TRBJ2-1; v_gene: TRBV27; abundance: -; CDR3aa: CASSSTGGPGNEQFF; CDR3nt: TGTGCCAGCAGCTCCACGGGAGGGCCAGGAAATGAGCAGTTCTTC
len: 15; d_gene: TRBD2; j_gene: TRBJ2-5; v_gene: TRBV7-2; abundance: -; CDR3aa: CASSLLAGLGETQYF; CDR3nt: TGTGCCAGCAGCTTACTAGCGGGTCTGGGGGAGACCCAGTACTTC
len: 16; d_gene: -; j_gene: TRBJ2-1; v_gene: TRBV28; abundance: -; CDR3aa: CASTPIWGLPYNEQFF; CDR3nt: TGTGCCAGCACCCCAATTTGGGGGTTACCTTACAATGAGCAGTTCTTC
len: 12; d_gene: -; j_gene: TRBJ1-2; v_gene: TRBV6-5; abundance: -; CDR3aa: CASSPWGNGYTF; CDR3nt: TGTGCCAGCAGCCCCTGGGGAAATGGCTACACCTTC